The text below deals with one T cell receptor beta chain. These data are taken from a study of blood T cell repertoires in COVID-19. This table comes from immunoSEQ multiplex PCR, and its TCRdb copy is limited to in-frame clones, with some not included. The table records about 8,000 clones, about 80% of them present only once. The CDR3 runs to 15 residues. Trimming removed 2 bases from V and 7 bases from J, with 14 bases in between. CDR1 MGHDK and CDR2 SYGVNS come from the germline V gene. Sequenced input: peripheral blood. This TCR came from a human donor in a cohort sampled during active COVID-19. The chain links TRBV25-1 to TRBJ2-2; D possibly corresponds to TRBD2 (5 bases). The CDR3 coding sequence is TGTGCCAGCAGTGAAGCTCCCTCGAGCGGCGGGGAGCTGTTTTTT. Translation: CASSEAPSSGGELFF.